This T cell receptor beta chain came from a study of blood T cell repertoires in COVID-19. Turning to the study itself: Sources were T cells, B-cell-depleted T cells, or PBMCs; the material itself was cDNA or gDNA.

Individuals aged about 18 to 89 years were recruited from 24 US areas. The CDR3 sequence is 16 residues long. J was trimmed by 4 bases and V by 5 bases; bases with no gene match: 7. CDR1 is SSHAT, CDR2 FNYEAQ, per germline (reference sequence). Repertoires were generated with immunoSEQ multiplex PCR, while TCRdb's copy carries only in-frame clones and drops some. The data show around 220,000 clones, with about 91% seen just once and approximately 14% held by the top ten. This clone was detected only once. This chain connects TRBV7-7 to TRBJ2-1; 11 bases line up with TRBD2. The material sequenced was PBMCs or T cells enriched from blood (not recorded which). This sequence was found in a woman aged 45-59 years with acute COVID-19. The CDR3 nucleotides are TGTGCCAGCAGCGAAGGGACTAGCGGAATTTACAATGAGCAGTTCTTC. Translation gives CASSEGTSGIYNEQFF. Filled out from reference TRBV7-7 and TRBJ2-1, the complete variable domain reads GAGVSQSPRYKVTKRGQDVTLRCDPISSHATLYWYQQALGQGPEFLTYFNYEAQPDKSGLPSDRFSAERPEGSISTLTIQRTEQRDSAMYRCASSEGTSGIYNEQFFGPGTRLTVL.